What follows is one TCR beta chain and its context. Germline V gene sequence: CDR1 LGHDT, CDR2 YNNKEL (reference sequence). The CDR3 runs to 14 residues. The ends lost 5 bases at V and 6 bases at J; junction bases unmatched: 4. Assay used: immunoSEQ multiplex PCR; TCRdb lists only in-frame clones, some missing. The repertoire holds approximately 120,000 clones, with about 70% as singletons. The data originate from a study of blood T cell repertoires in COVID-19. J is TRBJ2-4 and V is TRBV3-1 (or the pseudogene TRBV3-2), with 10 positions matching TRBD2. The specimen sequenced was peripheral blood. The TCR sequence derives from an elderly man with COVID-19, enrolled during active disease. The CDR3, as DNA: TGTGCCAGCAGCTTAAGCGGGAGGGGAAACATTCAGTACTTC. The encoded protein is CASSLSGRGNIQYF.